This T cell receptor (beta chain) was recorded in a study of human T cells and chemical hapten exposure. On the study more broadly: Sensitization applied 2% DPC to roughly 2 cm by roughly 2 cm of upper inner arm skin.

This clonotype was recorded many times. Separate cDNA molecules received unique molecular identifiers, which the library attached to them. TCRdb redid the calling of the RACE reads with MiXCR, one entry per CDR3 protein. This sample has 30,000 to 40,000 distinct CDR3 sequences, with 7.6% found just once. Time point in this sample: pre-sensitization, week 0. As for treatment: therapeutic diphenylcyclopropenone sensitization with weekly scalp DPC. Sample donors consisted of patients with alopecia, aged 18 to 70 years, who were suitable for DPC. The material was whole blood, obtained in connection with sensitization to the hapten diphenylcyclopropenone (DPC). The TCR was taken from a woman in her 50s with alopecia areata. Some clones in this sample may be carry-over from other donors' samples.

The CDR3 protein is CASSYSRAHEQYF. For the CDR3, the DNA is TGTGCCAGCAGTTACTCGAGGGCCCACGAGCAGTACTTC. The chain combines TRBV6-5 with TRBJ2-7; tentatively, D is TRBD2 (5 bases). CDR1 and CDR2 from the germline V gene are MNHEY and SVGAGI. The CDR3 loop spans 13 amino acids. Trimming stripped 0 bases from V and 5 bases from J, with 8 bases between.